The next 32 T cell receptor beta chains were all read from a single sample in a study of tumor and adjacent non-tumor tissue in lung cancer. No cell sorting was done before RNA was extracted from the tissue. Three rounds of nested PCR, following a modified ARM-PCR protocol, produced the TCRbeta library. TCRdb re-derived calls from the multiplex PCR reads in MiXCR, one entry per CDR3 protein. The sample includes some 80,000 distinct CDR3 sequences, 55% to 80% of them seen just once. Material for sequencing was lung tumor tissue. Receptor source: a middle-aged woman with non-small cell lung cancer.

This clonotype appeared many times. V usage is TRBV4-2 and J usage is TRBJ2-6; no clear D gene. The ends were cut back, 0 bases at V and 3 bases at J, with 12 bases in the middle. The germline V gene has CDR1 LGHNA and CDR2 YNFKEQ. The CDR3 length is 17 residues. CDR3 sequence: CASSQDVQGVGANVLTF. In nucleotides, the CDR3 is TGTGCCAGCAGCCAAGATGTCCAAGGAGTTGGGGCCAACGTCCTGACTTTC.

To note about this clonotype: Since the CDR3 does not end with the conserved phenylalanine or tryptophan, this likely comes from a read error. This chain links TRBV6-6 with TRBJ1-2, with 7 positions matching TRBD1. The CDR3 is 12 amino acids. Looked up from germline, CDR1 is MNHNY and CDR2 is SVGAGI (reference sequence). The DNA for the CDR3 is TGTACCAGCGGCGGGACAGACTATGGCTACACCATC. It is translated as CTSGGTDYGYTI.

Comment on this clonotype: This may be a read error: a much more frequent sequence differs by one nucleotide. This sequence joins TRBV10-3 and TRBJ1-5; 8 bases fit TRBD1. The CDR3 contains 15 residues. Per germline, CDR1 ENHRY and CDR2 SYGVKD. CDR3 nucleotide sequence: TGTGCCATCAGCCCCGGGACAGGTAGTAGTCAGCCCCACCATTTT. Translated: CAISPGTGSSQPHHF.

This clonotype was counted a few times. The conserved phenylalanine or tryptophan is not found at the CDR3 terminus, so this likely reflects a read error. The V gene is TRBV6-6, the J gene TRBJ1-5; D gene ambiguous. CDR1 and CDR2 from the germline V gene are MNHNY and SVGAGI (reference sequence). CDR3 length: 15 amino acids. The CDR3, as DNA: TGTGCCAGCAGTTCCCCGGGCAGTTTCAATCAGCCTCAGCATCTT. Residues: CASSSPGSFNQPQHL.

CDR3 residues: CISSRPTSGWETQYF. The CDR3 DNA reads TGTATCAGCAGCCGGCCCACTAGCGGGTGGGAGACCCAGTACTTC. The chain links TRBV11-2 to TRBJ2-5; the match to TRBD2 covers 9 bases. The CDR3 is 15 amino acids. CDR1 is SGHAT, CDR2 FQNNGV, per germline.

This rearrangement joins TRBV6-5 to TRBJ2-7; D may correspond to TRBD1 or TRBD2 (5 bases each). There are 16 residues in the CDR3. CDR1 is MNHEY, CDR2 SVGAGI, per germline. Trimming pared 6 bases from V and 1 base from J, leaving 19 bases between. The CDR3 sequence: CASSRGSRGSSYEQYF. CDR3 bases: TGTGCCAGCAGCCGGGGCAGCAGAGGGAGTTCCTACGAGCAGTACTTC.

This clonotype was counted only a few times. J is TRBJ2-7 and V is TRBV10-2, with a possible D match to TRBD2 (5 bases). Trimming took off 6 bases at V and 6 bases at J, with 9 bases between the two ends. Germline lookup yields CDR1 WSHSY and CDR2 SAAADI. This CDR3 has 11 residues. The CDR3 DNA reads TGCGCCAGCAGCCACACTAGCGAGCAGTACTTC. It codes for CASSHTSEQYF.

V is TRBV7-8 and J is TRBJ2-7; the D gene is possibly TRBD1 (6 bases). CDR1 and CDR2 from the germline V gene are SGHVS and FQNEAQ. The CDR3 runs 15 residues. Trimming removed 5 bases from V and 7 bases from J, with 21 bases in between. The DNA for the CDR3 is TGTGCCAGCAGCCAACAGTCGGCAGGGGTTCAAGAGCAGTACTTC. It codes for CASSQQSAGVQEQYF.

The V and J genes are TRBV11-2 and TRBJ2-3; 7 bases line up with TRBD1. CDR3 length: 16 amino acids. Germline CDR1 is SGHAT and CDR2 is FQNNGV. V lost 2 bases, J lost 14 bases, and 19 bases stayed unmatched. As DNA, the CDR3 is TGTGCCAGCAGCTTATATCAGGGGGTCCCGACAGATATGCGGTATTTT. Encoded protein: CASSLYQGVPTDMRYF.

The chain is built from TRBV5-1 and TRBJ2-7; perhaps TRBD2 as D (5 bases). V was trimmed by 7 bases and J by 6 bases, leaving 20 bases between them. Germline CDR1 and CDR2: SGHRS and YFSETQ. The CDR3 has 14 amino acids. In DNA, the CDR3 is TGCGCCAGCGGCCTTCTAGCTGGAGTAGGCGAGCAGTACTTC. It codes for CASGLLAGVGEQYF.

This clonotype was counted many times. The chain has TRBV20-1 and TRBJ2-7; D ambiguous. Germline CDR1 reads DFQATT; CDR2 reads SNEGSKA (reference sequence). This CDR3 comprises 12 residues. Trimming took off 3 bases at V and 2 bases at J, with 8 bases between the two ends. The CDR3 nucleotides read TGCAGTGCTAGTTTCTTGGCCTACGAGCAGTACTTC. It is translated as CSASFLAYEQYF.

This clonotype was counted only a few times. Given a much more abundant clone one base away, this may be a read error. The chain uses TRBV30 and TRBJ1-2, with D unresolved. CDR3 length: 12 residues. Germline-derived CDR1 and CDR2 are GTSNPN and SVGIG (reference sequence). Between the trimmed V and J ends, which lost 2 bases and 4 bases, there was a span of 8 bases. The CDR3 bases are TGTGCCTGGAGTCTGGGGAGCTATGGCTACACCTTC. Translated: CAWSLGSYGYTF.

For this clonotype: Just one base apart from a much larger clone, this may be a read error. The chain carries TRBV20-1 and TRBJ2-3; 9 bases fit TRBD1. The germline gives CDR1 DFQATT, CDR2 SNEGSKA (reference sequence). Germline trimming cut 7 bases from V and 7 bases from J; bases unmatched to any gene: 9. This CDR3 is built from 13 residues. CDR3 coding DNA: TGCAGTGTGGTCGGACAGGGGAGGCATACGCAGTATTTT. This gives the protein CSVVGQGRHTQYF.

V is TRBV10-3 and J is TRBJ2-7; no definite D call. Germline CDR1 reads ENHRY; CDR2 reads SYGVKD. This CDR3 comprises 13 residues. V lost 2 bases to trimming and J lost 10 bases, with 15 bases between them. The CDR3 nucleotides are TGTGCCATCAGTGAGAGTGGAACTCTAGGACAGTACTTC. Translating it yields CAISESGTLGQYF.

Comment on this clonotype: The junction departs from germline at one end; a sequencing error may be responsible. This chain links TRBV6-6 with TRBJ2-1, with TRBD2 identical over 11 bases. The V gene's germline CDR1 is MNHNY and CDR2 SVGAGI (reference sequence). The CDR3 has 15 residues. This CDR3 is CASSTGTSGYDEQFF. In DNA, the CDR3 is TGCGCCAGCAGTACCGGGACTAGCGGTTACGATGAGCAGTTCTTC.

On this clonotype itself: Given the absence of the conserved phenylalanine or tryptophan at the CDR3 end, a read error is likely. The chain joins TRBV5-1 to TRBJ2-5; D assignment may be TRBD1 or TRBD2 (6 bases each). The CDR3 has 15 residues. Germline lookup yields CDR1 SGHRS and CDR2 YFSETQ. The ends were cut back, 1 base at V and 3 bases at J, with 13 bases in the middle. The CDR3 loop reads CASSLNGGQEETQYI. CDR3 coding DNA: TGCGCCAGCAGCTTGAATGGGGGGCAGGAAGAGACCCAGTACATC.

The chain links TRBV4-1 to TRBJ2-1, with 9 bases that match TRBD1. The CDR3 has 13 residues. CDR1 and CDR2 (germline): MGHRA, YSYEKL. CDR3 residues: CTTAQGADAERFF. The CDR3 nucleotides read TGCACCACAGCACAGGGGGCGGATGCTGAACGGTTCTTC.

With respect to this clonotype: The conserved phenylalanine or tryptophan is not found at the CDR3 terminus, so this likely reflects a read error. The rearrangement uses TRBV20-1 and TRBJ1-1; 9 positions agree with TRBD1. Germline CDR1 reads DFQATT; CDR2 reads SNEGSKA (reference sequence). This CDR3 has 13 amino acids. DNA of the CDR3: TGCAGTGCTAGAGGGACAGGGGAGACTGGAGCTTTCTCT. Residues: CSARGTGETGAFS.

The rearrangement uses TRBV7-9 and TRBJ2-1; TRBD1 matches 11 bases. Looked up from germline, CDR1 is SEHNR and CDR2 is FQNEAQ (reference sequence). There are 16 residues in the CDR3. J was trimmed by 5 bases and V by 5 bases; bases with no gene match: 8. CDR3: CASSPAGQGADNEQFF. The CDR3 coding sequence is TGTGCCAGCAGCCCTGCCGGACAGGGGGCAGACAATGAGCAGTTCTTC.

Details on this clonotype: It may be a read error: a sequence one base away is much more abundant. The V call is TRBV5-6, the J call TRBJ2-7, with D possibly matching TRBD2 (6 bases). Trimming took off 4 bases at V and 7 bases at J, with 12 bases between the two ends. The CDR3 sequence is 12 residues long. Germline assignment: CDR1 SGHDT and CDR2 YYEEEE. DNA of the CDR3: TGTGCCAGCAGCCGGTGGAGCGGGGAGCAGTACTTC. This sequence encodes CASSRWSGEQYF.

Details on this clonotype: At one of its ends the junction is not consistent with the germline gene, which may arise from a read error. The chain uses TRBV12-3 or TRBV12-4 and TRBJ2-5, with D tentatively TRBD2 (5 bases). There are 14 residues in the CDR3. CDR3 nucleotides: TGTGCCAGCAGTTTAGAGGGAGTTCAAGAGATCCAGCACTTC. Translated, it gives CASSLEGVQEIQHF.

This clonotype was counted between two and nine times. The chain combines TRBV19 with TRBJ1-5; 7 nucleotides agree with TRBD1. The CDR3 has 14 amino acids. Germline CDR1 and CDR2: LNHDA and SQIVND (reference sequence). The trim removed 5 bases at V and 7 bases at J, leaving 8 bases unmatched. The DNA for the CDR3 is TGTGCCAGTAGTCGAGACAGGGAGGGACAGCCCCAGCATTTT. Its translation is CASSRDREGQPQHF.

About this clonotype itself: The germline gene is not matched at one end of the junction; a read error may be the cause. V is TRBV5-1 and J is TRBJ2-2; 10 bases line up with TRBD2. The CDR3 is 18 residues long. Germline V lookup: CDR1 SGHRS, CDR2 YFSETQ. CDR3: CASSLVITSGANTEELFF. CDR3 sequence (DNA): TGCGCCAGCAGCTTGGTTATTACTAGCGGGGCGAACACCGAGGAGCTGTTTTTT. The variable domain in full, with the rest retrieved from reference TRBV5-1 and TRBJ2-2, is KAGVTQTPRYLIKTRGQQVTLSCSPISGHRSVSWYQQTPGQGLQFLFEYFSETQRNKGNFPGRFSGRQFSNSRSEMNVSTLELGDSALYLCASSLVITSGANTEELFFGEGSRLTVL.

V usage is TRBV27 and J usage is TRBJ1-5; D not resolved. There are 12 residues in the CDR3. Trimming left V 6 bases short and J 2 bases short, with 5 bases between. CDR1 MNHEY and CDR2 SMNVEV come from the germline V gene (reference sequence). CDR3 region: CASRDRNQPQHF. Here the CDR3 DNA reads TGTGCCAGCAGGGACCGCAATCAGCCCCAGCATTTT.

J is TRBJ1-2 and V is TRBV9; D gene uncertain. The CDR3 contains 13 residues. Germline loops: CDR1 SGDLS, CDR2 YYNGEE. Trimming removed 10 bases at V and 4 bases at J, with 17 bases between. CDR3 in DNA: TGTGCCGGCACCCCCGGCAGCCTCTATGGCTACACCTTC. Translated, it gives CAGTPGSLYGYTF.

This clonotype was seen a handful of times. This may arise from a read error, as a much more abundant clone is one base away. The chain has TRBV5-1 and TRBJ2-6; D unclear. Germline CDR1 SGHRS, CDR2 YFSETQ. With 5 bases removed from V and 2 bases from J, the gap between germline ends came to 8 bases. The CDR3 consists of 14 residues. In nucleotides, the CDR3 is TGCGCCAGCAGTACGGGCCCTGGGGCCAACGTCCTGACTTTC. Its protein product is CASSTGPGANVLTF.

In regard to this clonotype: A much larger clone differs from this one at a single base, so this may be a read error. V is TRBV6-5 and J is TRBJ2-3; possibly TRBD1 for D (6 bases). Germline-derived CDR1 and CDR2 are MNHEY and SVGAGI. The CDR3 consists of 15 residues. CDR3 nucleotides: TGTGCCAGCAGCTCCGGGACAATCTCCACAGATACGCAGTGTTTT. It codes for CASSSGTISTDTQCF.

V is TRBV11-2 and J is TRBJ2-3; D ambiguous. This CDR3 has 13 residues. The V gene lost 6 bases and the J gene lost 6 bases, with 13 bases spanning the gap. Germline CDR1 and CDR2: SGHAT and FQNNGV. The CDR3 region is CASRKSQGDTQYF. DNA for the CDR3: TGTGCCAGCAGAAAGAGCCAAGGTGATACGCAGTATTTT.

In regard to this clonotype: The junction departs from the called germline gene at one end, perhaps through a read error. V is TRBV11-2 and J is TRBJ2-1; D may correspond to TRBD1 or TRBD2 (5 bases each). The CDR3 contains 15 residues. Germline CDR1 reads SGHAT; CDR2 reads FQNNGV. Written as DNA, the CDR3 is TGTGCCAGCAGCTTAGATTCCAGCTGGGGGATTGAGCAGTTCTTT. It yields the protein CASSLDSSWGIEQFF.

Details on this clonotype: A much larger clone is a single base away; this may be a read error. The CDR3 does not close with the conserved phenylalanine or tryptophan, likely indicating a read error. The J gene is TRBJ2-7, the V gene TRBV2; D uncertain. Trimming took off 7 bases at V and 0 bases at J, with 13 bases between the two ends. This CDR3 contains 14 residues. The germline CDR1 and CDR2 sequences are SNHLY and FYNNEI. The CDR3 is CASNGISASYEQYL. The CDR3 nucleotides are TGTGCCAGCAACGGAATTTCGGCCTCCTACGAGCAGTACCTC.

With respect to this clonotype: A much larger clone lies a single base off, so this may be a read error. The CDR3 bases are TGTGCCAGCAGTCCAAGCGCGGGGGAGCTGTTTTTT. Its translation: CASSPSAGELFF. This chain connects TRBV2 to TRBJ2-2; no definite D call. Germline V gene lookup returns CDR1 SNHLY and CDR2 FYNNEI. Trimming removed 5 bases at V and 8 bases at J, with 9 bases between. The CDR3 loop spans 12 amino acids. Drawing the rest from reference TRBV2 and TRBJ2-2, the complete variable domain is EPEVTQTPSHQVTQMGQEVILRCVPISNHLYFYWYRQILGQKVEFLVSFYNNEISEKSEIFDDQFSVERPDGSNFTLKIRSTKLEDSAMYFCASSPSAGELFFGEGSRLTVL.

Concerning this clonotype itself: The CDR3 does not close with the conserved phenylalanine or tryptophan, likely indicating a read error. V is TRBV4-2 and J is TRBJ2-7; D is ambiguous. The CDR3 totals 12 residues. Germline V gene data show CDR1 as LGHNA and CDR2 as YNFKEQ. In DNA form, the CDR3 reads TGTGCTAGCAGCCAAGTGAATTACGAGCAGTACCTC. Residues: CASSQVNYEQYL.